This T cell receptor (beta chain) was retrieved from a study of control samples from healthy donors and cancer patients. TCRdb's copy holds only in-frame clones and misses some; the assay was immunoSEQ multiplex PCR. The data hold 84,000 or so clones, with 91% observed a single time. This CDR3 has 14 amino acids. Germline lookup yields CDR1 MNHEY and CDR2 SMNVEV (reference sequence). V lost 7 bases and J lost 0, with 11 bases in between. J is TRBJ2-3 and V is TRBV27; D might be TRBD2 (6 bases). What was sequenced was blood. This receptor was obtained from a man aged 45-65 years in good health. DNA for the CDR3: TGTGCCAGCAAGGAGGGGCGAAGCACAGATACGCAGTATTTT. It translates to CASKEGRSTDTQYF.